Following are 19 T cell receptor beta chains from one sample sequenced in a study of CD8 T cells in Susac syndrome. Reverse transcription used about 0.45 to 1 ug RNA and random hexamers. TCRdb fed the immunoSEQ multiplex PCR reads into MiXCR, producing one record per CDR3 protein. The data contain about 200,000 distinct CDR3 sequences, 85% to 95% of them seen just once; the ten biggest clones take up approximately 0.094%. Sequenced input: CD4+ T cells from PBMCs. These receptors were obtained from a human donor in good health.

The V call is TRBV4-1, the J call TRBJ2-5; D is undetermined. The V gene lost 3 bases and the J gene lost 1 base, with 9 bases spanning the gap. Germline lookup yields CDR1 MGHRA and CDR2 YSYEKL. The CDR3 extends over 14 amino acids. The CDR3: CASSQDWTQETQYF. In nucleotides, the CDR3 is TGCGCCAGCAGCCAGGATTGGACCCAAGAGACCCAGTACTTC.

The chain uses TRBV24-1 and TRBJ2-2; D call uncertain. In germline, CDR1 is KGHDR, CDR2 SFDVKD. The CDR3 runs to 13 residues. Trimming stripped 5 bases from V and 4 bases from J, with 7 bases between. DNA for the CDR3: TGTGCCACCAGTGGGGTAACCACCGGGGAGCTGTTTTTT. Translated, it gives CATSGVTTGELFF.

As DNA, the CDR3 is TGTGCCAGCTCACCAAGTGTTGTTAACACCGGGGAGCTGTTTTTT. Amino acids: CASSPSVVNTGELFF. The V and J genes are TRBV18 and TRBJ2-2; D is ambiguous. Trimming left V 2 bases short and J 2 bases short, with 9 bases between. Germline V gives CDR1 KGHSH, CDR2 LQKENI. The CDR3 length is 15 residues.

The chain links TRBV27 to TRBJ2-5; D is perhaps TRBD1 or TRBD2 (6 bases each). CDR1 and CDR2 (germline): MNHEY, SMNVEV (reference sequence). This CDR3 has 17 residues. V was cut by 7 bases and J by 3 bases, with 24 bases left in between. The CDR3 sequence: CASTTRRGPGHKETQYF. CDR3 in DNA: TGTGCCAGCACCACACGCCGGGGGCCGGGGCATAAAGAGACCCAGTACTTC.

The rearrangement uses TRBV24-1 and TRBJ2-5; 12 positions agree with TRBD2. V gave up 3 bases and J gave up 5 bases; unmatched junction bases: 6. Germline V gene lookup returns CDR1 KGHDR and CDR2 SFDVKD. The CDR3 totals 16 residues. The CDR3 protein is CATSDPTSGGEETQYF. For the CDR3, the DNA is TGTGCCACCAGTGATCCGACTAGCGGGGGCGAGGAGACCCAGTACTTC.

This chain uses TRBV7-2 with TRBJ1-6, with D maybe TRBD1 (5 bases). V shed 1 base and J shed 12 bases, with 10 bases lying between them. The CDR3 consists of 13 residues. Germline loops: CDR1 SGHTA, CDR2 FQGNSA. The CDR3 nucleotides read TGTGCCAGCAGCTTAGTTGACAGAGGACCCCTCCACTTT. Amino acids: CASSLVDRGPLHF.

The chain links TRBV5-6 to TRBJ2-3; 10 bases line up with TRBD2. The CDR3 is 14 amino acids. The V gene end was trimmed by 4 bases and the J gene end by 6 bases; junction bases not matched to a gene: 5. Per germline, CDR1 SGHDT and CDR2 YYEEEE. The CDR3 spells CASSNLAGDDTQYF. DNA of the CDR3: TGTGCCAGCAGCAATCTAGCGGGGGACGATACGCAGTATTTT.

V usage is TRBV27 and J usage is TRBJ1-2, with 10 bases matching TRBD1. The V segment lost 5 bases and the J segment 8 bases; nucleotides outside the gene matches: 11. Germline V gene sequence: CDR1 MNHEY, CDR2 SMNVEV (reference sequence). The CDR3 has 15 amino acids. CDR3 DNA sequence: TGTGCCAGCAGTCCTGACCGGGACAGGGGCCGCGGCTACACCTTC. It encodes CASSPDRDRGRGYTF.

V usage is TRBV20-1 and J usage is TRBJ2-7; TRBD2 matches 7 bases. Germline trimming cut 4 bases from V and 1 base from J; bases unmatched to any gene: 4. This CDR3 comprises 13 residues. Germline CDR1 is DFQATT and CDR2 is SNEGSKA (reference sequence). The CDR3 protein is CSAIGGDSYEQYV. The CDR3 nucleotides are TGCAGTGCTATTGGGGGGGATTCCTACGAGCAGTACGTC.

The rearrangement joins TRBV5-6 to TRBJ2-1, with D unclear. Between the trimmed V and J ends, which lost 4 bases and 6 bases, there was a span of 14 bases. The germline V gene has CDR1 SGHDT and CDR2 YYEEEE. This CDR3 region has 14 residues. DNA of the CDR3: TGTGCCAGCAGCCCCCGGACCGAAATCAATGAGCAGTTCTTC. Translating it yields CASSPRTEINEQFF. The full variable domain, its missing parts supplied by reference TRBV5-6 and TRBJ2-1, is DAGVTQSPTHLIKTRGQQVTLRCSPKSGHDTVSWYQQALGQGPQFIFQYYEEEERQRGNFPDRFSGHQFPNYSSELNVNALLLGDSALYLCASSPRTEINEQFFGPGTRLTVL.

The CDR3 coding sequence is TGTGCCAGCAGTTTGTTGAGAGTAGCGGATGGCTACACCTTC. It codes for CASSLLRVADGYTF. The J gene is TRBJ1-2, the V gene TRBV12-3 or TRBV12-4, with no clear D. The CDR3 consists of 14 residues. The V gene lost 3 bases and the J gene lost 6 bases, with 14 bases spanning the gap.

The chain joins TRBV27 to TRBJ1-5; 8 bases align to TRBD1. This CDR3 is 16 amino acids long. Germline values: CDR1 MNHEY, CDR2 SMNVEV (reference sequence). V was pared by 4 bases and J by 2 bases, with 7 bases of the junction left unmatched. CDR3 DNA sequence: TGTGCCAGCAGTTCTCCCCCGGGACAGGGCAATCAGCCCCAGCATTTT. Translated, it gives CASSSPPGQGNQPQHF.

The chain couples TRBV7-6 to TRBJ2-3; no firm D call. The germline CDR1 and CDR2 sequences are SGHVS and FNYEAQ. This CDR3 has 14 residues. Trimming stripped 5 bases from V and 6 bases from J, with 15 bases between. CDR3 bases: TGTGCCAGCAGCATCAGATTTTCTTCCGATACGCAGTATTTT. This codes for CASSIRFSSDTQYF.

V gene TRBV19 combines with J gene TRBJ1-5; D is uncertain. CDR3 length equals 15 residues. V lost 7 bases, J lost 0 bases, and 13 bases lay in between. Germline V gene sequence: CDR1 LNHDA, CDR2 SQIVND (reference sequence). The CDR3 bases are TGTGCCAGTACGGCAGACACTAATAGCAATCAGCCCCAGCATTTT. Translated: CASTADTNSNQPQHF.

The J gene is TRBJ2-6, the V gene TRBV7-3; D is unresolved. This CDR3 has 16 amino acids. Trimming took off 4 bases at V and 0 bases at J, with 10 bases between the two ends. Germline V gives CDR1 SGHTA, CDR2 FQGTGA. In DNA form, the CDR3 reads TGTGCCAGCAGCTCTTCGTTCGGCTCTGGGGCCAACGTCCTGACTTTC. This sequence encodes CASSSSFGSGANVLTF.

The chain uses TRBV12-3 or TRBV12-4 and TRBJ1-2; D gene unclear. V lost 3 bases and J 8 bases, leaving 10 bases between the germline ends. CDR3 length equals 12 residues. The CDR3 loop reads CASSLTGYGYTF. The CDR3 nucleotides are TGTGCCAGCAGTTTGACGGGATACGGCTACACCTTC.

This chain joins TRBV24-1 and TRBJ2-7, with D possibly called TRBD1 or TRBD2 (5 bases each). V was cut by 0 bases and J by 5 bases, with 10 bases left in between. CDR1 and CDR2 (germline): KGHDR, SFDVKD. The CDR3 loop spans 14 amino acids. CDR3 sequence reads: CATSDLRGIDEQYF. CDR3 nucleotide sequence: TGTGCCACCAGTGATTTGCGGGGCATAGACGAGCAGTACTTC.

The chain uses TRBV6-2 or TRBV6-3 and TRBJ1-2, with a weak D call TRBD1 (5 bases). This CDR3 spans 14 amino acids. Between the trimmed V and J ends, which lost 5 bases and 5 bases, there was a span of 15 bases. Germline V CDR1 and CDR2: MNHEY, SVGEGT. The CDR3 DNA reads TGTGCCAGCAGTAAGCCGCCGACAGTTTATGGCTACACCTTC. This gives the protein CASSKPPTVYGYTF.

CDR3 DNA: TGTGCCACCAGCACAGTTGAGAATGATTATGGCTACACCTTC. As protein: CATSTVENDYGYTF. The chain is built from TRBV15 and TRBJ1-2; D is unclear. There are 14 residues in the CDR3. The V and J ends lost 4 bases and 5 bases respectively, with 14 bases between them. The germline CDR1 and CDR2 sequences are LNHNV and YYDKDF (reference sequence). The whole variable domain, remainder taken from reference TRBV15 and TRBJ1-2, is DAMVIQNPRYQVTQFGKPVTLSCSQTLNHNVMYWYQQKSSQAPKLLFHYYDKDFNNEADTPDNFQSRRPNTSFCFLDIRSPGLGDTAMYLCATSTVENDYGYTFGSGTRLTVV.